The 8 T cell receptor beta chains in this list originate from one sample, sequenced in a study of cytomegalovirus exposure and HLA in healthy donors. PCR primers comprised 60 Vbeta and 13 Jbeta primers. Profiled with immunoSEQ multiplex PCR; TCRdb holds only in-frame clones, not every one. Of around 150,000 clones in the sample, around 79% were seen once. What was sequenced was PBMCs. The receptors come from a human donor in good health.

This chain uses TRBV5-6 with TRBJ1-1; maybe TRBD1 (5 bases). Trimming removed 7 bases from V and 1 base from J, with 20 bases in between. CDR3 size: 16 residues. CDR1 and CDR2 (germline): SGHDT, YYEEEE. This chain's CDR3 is CASRTGLQPANTEAFF. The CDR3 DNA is TGTGCCAGCCGGACGGGACTCCAGCCCGCGAACACTGAAGCTTTCTTT. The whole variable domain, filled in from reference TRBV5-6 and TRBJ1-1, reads DAGVTQSPTHLIKTRGQQVTLRCSPKSGHDTVSWYQQALGQGPQFIFQYYEEEERQRGNFPDRFSGHQFPNYSSELNVNALLLGDSALYLCASRTGLQPANTEAFFGQGTRLTVV.

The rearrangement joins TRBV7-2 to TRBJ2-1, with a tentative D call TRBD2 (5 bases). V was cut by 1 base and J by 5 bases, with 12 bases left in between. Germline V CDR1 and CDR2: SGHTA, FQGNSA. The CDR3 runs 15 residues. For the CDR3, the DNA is TGTGCCAGCAGCTTAGTAAGTAGCGAACACAATGAGCAGTTCTTC. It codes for CASSLVSSEHNEQFF. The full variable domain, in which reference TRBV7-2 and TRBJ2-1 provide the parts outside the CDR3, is GAGVSQSPSNKVTEKGKDVELRCDPISGHTALYWYRQSLGQGLEFLIYFQGNSAPDKSGLPSDRFSAERTGGSVSTLTIQRTQQEDSAVYLCASSLVSSEHNEQFFGPGTRLTVL.

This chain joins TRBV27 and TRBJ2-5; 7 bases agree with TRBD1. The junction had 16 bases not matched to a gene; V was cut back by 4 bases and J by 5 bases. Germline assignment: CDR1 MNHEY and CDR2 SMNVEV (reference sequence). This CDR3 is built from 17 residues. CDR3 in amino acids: CASSSPRAAGGYETQYF. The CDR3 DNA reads TGTGCCAGCAGTTCTCCCAGGGCGGCAGGGGGATATGAGACCCAGTACTTC.

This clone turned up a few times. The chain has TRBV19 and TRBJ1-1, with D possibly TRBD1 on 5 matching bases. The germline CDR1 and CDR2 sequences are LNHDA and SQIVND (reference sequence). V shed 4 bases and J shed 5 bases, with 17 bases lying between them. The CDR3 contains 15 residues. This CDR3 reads CASSTTGGGATEAFF. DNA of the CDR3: TGTGCCAGTAGTACGACCGGGGGGGGAGCAACTGAAGCTTTCTTT.

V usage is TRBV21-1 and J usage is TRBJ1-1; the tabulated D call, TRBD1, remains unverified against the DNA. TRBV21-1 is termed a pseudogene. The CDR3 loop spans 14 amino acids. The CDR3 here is CASGGDRGRTEAFF. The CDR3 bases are TGTGCCAGCGGGGGGGACAGGGGACGCACTGAAGCTTTCTTT.

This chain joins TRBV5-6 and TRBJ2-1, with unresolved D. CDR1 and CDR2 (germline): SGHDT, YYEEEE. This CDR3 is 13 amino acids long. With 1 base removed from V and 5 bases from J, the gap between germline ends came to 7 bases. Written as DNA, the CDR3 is TGTGCCAGCAGCTTGACAATGAACAATGAGCAGTTCTTC. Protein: CASSLTMNNEQFF.

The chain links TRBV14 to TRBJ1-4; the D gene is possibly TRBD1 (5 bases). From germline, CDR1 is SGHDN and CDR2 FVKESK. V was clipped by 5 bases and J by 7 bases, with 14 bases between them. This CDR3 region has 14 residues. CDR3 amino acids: CASSVLGVSEKLFF. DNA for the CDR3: TGTGCCAGCAGCGTTCTAGGGGTTAGTGAAAAACTGTTTTTT.

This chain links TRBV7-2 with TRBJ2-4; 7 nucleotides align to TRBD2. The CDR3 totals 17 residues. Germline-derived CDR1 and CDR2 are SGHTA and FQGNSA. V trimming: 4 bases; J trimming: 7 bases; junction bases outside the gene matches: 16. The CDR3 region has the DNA TGTGCCAGCAGCTACCTATCACCAGCGGGACTCGGGAACATTCAGTACTTC. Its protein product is CASSYLSPAGLGNIQYF.